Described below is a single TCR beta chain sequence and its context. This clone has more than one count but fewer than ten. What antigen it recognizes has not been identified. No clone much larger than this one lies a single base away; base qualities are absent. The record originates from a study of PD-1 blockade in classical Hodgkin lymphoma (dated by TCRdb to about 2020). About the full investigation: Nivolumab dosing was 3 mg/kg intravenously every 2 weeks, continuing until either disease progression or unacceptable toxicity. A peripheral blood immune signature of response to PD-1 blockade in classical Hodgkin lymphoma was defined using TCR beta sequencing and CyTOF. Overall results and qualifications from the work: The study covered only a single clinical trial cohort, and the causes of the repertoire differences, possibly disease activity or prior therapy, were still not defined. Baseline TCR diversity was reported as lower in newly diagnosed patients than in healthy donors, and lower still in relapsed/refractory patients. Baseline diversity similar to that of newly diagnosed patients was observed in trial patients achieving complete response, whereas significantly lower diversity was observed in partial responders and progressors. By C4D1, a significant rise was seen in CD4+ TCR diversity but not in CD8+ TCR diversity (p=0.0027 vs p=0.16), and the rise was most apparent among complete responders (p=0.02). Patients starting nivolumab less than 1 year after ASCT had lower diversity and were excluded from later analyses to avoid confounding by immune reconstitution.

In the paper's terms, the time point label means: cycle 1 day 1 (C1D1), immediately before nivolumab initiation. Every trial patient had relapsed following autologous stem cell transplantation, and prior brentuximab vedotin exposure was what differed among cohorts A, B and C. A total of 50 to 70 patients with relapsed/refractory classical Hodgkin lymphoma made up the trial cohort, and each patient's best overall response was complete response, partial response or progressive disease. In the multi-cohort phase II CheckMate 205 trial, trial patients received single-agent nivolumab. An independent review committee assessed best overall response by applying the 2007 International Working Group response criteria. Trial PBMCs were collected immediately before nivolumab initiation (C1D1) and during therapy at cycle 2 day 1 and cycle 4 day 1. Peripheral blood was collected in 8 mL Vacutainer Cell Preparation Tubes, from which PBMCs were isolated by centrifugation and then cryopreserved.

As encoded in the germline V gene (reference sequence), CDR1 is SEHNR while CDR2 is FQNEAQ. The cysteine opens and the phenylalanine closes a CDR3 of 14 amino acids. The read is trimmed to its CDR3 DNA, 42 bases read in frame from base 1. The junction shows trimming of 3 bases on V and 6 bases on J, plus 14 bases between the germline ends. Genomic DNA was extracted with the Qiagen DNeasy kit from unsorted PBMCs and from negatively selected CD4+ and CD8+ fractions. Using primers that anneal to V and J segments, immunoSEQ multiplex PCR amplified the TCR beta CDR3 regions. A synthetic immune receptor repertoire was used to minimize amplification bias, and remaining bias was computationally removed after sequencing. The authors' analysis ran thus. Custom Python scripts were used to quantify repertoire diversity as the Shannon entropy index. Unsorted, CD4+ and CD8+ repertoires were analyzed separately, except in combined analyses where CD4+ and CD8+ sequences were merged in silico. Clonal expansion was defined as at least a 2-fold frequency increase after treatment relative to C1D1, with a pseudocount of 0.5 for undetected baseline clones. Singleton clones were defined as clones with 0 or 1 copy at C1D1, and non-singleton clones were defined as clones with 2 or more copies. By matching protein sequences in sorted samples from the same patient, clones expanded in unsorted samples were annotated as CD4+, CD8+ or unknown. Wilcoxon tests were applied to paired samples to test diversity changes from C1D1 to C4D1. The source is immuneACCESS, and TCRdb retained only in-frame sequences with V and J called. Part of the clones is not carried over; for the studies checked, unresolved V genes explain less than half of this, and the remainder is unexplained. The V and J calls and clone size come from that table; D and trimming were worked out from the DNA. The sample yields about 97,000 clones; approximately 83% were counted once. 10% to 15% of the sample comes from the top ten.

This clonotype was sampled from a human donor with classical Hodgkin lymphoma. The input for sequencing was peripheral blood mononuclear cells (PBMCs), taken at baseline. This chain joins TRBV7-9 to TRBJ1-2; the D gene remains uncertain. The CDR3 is CASSFLPLTDGYTF. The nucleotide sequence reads TGTGCCAGCAGCTTCCTTCCTCTTACCGATGGCTACACCTTC.